This entry features one T cell receptor (beta chain) sequence. The CDR3 length is 15 residues. V trimming: 1 base; J trimming: 2 bases; junction bases outside the gene matches: 6. From germline, CDR1 is SGHRS and CDR2 YFSETQ. Libraries were prepared by immunoSEQ multiplex PCR; TCRdb keeps only in-frame clonotypes and omits some of them. The table has 2 million to 3 million clones, roughly 93% seen once. This sample is drawn from a study of shared clonotypes between healthy human individuals. The overall study: CD8 memory received one plate per donor, CD8 naive two, CD4 memory three and CD4 naive three.

The chain joins TRBV5-1 to TRBJ2-7; TRBD1 aligns across 7 bases. The sample was naive CD4+ T cells from PBMCs. Subset defined: CD45RA+ positively selected. This TCR was recovered from a man aged 18 to 30 in good health. Some clones in this sample may be carry-over from other donors' samples. The DNA for the CDR3 is TGCGCCAGCAGCTTGTCCAGGGGGACCACCTACGAGCAGTACTTC. Translated, it gives CASSLSRGTTYEQYF.